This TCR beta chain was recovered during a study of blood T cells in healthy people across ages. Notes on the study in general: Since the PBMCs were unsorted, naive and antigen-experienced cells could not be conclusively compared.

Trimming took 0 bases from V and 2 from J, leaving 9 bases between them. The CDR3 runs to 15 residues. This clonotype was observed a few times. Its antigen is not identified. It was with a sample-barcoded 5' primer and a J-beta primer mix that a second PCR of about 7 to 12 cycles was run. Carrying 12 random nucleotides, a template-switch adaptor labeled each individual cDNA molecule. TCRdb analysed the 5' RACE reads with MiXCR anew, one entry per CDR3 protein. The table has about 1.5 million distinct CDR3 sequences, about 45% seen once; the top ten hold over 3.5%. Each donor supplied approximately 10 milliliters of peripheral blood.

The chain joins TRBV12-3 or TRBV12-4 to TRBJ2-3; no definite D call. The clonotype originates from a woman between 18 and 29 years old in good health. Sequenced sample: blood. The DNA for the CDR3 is TGTGCCAGCAGTTTAGCGGTCTCTAACACAGATACGCAGTATTTT. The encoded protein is CASSLAVSNTDTQYF.